This TCR beta chain was sequenced in a study of T cells in Graves' hyperthyroidism and ophthalmopathy (dated by TCRdb to the late 2010s). For the study in its entirety: Peripheral blood was sampled at the time of initial diagnosis, prior to any treatment. To identify TCR V-J signatures that set the groups apart, the researchers used a discovery cohort of 100 patients, made up of around 40 with Graves' ophthalmopathy and some 55 with stable Graves' hyperthyroidism. Whether ophthalmopathy could be predicted prospectively was tested in an independent validation cohort made up of some 20 hyperthyroidism patients plus 17 patients who later progressed to ophthalmopathy. In addition, the study compared T-cell repertoires in thyroid tissue and in blood from about 6 Graves' hyperthyroidism patients. The paper describes TCR Vbeta CDR3 sequencing of some 130 peripheral blood samples, made up of roughly 40 ophthalmopathy patients, some 80 hyperthyroidism patients and roughly 17 progressor patients. After sampling, hyperthyroidism patients received methimazole starting at 30 mg daily, and ophthalmopathy patients received high-dose intravenous methylprednisolone. The 100 discovery patients were randomly split 7:3 into training and test sets. Findings and caveats that apply to the study as a whole: Most expanded thyroid clonotypes (frequency above 0.001) were also detected in blood, a finding suggesting that blood repertoires may reflect thyroid immune responses. In cross-validation, a model built on a 13 V-J signature told ophthalmopathy apart from stable hyperthyroidism with approximately 91% sensitivity and around 83% specificity, and in testing the same model reached 80%/75%. In validation, the model predicted progression to ophthalmopathy a median of about 6.5 months before onset, with approximately 68% sensitivity and 72.22% specificity. Sample size was not statistically predetermined, and investigators were not blinded to group allocation.

The TCR beta CDR3 regions were amplified from the RNA transcripts. The first round of RT-PCR for the TCR CDR3 was performed with the HTBI primer set and the Qiagen OneStep RT-PCR kit. Libraries were constructed in a second round of multiplex PCR, after which size selection and purification were performed. Paired-end sequencing of the libraries was performed with 100 bp reads on an Illumina HiSeq2000. The authors' pipeline ran thus. Raw data were processed with SOAPnuke, discarding reads with adapters, uncalled bases, mean Phred below 15, or no exact constant-primer or identifier match. COPE v1.2.5 was used to merge the high-quality paired reads, and each unique nucleotide sequence was defined as a clonotype. MiTCR v1.1 was used to align the clonotypes against IMGT TRBV, TRBD and TRBJ reference segments. The analysis was restricted to V-J combinations with a frequency above 0.0001, which together covered 98% to 99.2% of the repertoires. The TCS score was defined as F50 (clonal expansion) divided by E x V (chaos), with BLOSUM62-based TCRdist calculated between CDR3 peptides within each V-J. Welch's t-statistics and random forest reduced 500 to 650 V-J features to around 14, which were used in a naive Bayes classifier (R e1071). The raw public reads went through TCRdb reprocessing: fastp at Q25, MiXCR clone calling, in-frame beta chains kept. CDR3 protein sequences are deduplicated, and each keeps its most common genes and DNA. TCRdb's processing, not the study's, gives the V and J calls here. In all, the sample holds 130,000 to 150,000 distinct CDR3 sequences, and approximately 20% of those were seen once. The ten biggest clones cover around 70% of the sample.

This clonotype was detected only a few times. The clone's antigen remains unknown. No quality values exist for individual bases; no much larger clone is one base distant. CDR1 and CDR2, per the germline V gene (reference sequence), are SEHNR and FQNEAQ. Reading from cysteine to phenylalanine, the CDR3 counts 17 amino acids. Only the CDR3 region is kept as DNA, spanning 51 bases read in frame from base 1. Trimming costs V 0 bases and J 5 bases, and their ends lie 16 bases apart. Hyperthyroidism patients were aged 18 to 65 years and newly diagnosed, with disease duration of less than 2 months. Patients with uncontrolled infections, other autoimmune diseases, pregnancy or lactation were excluded. Clinical symptoms, serum thyroxine and TRAb, thyroid ultrasound, and orbital computed tomography formed the basis for the diagnoses. Blood from progressor patients was drawn when they were first diagnosed with hyperthyroidism, before any ophthalmopathy symptoms appeared. PBMCs were isolated from 7.5 to 10 ml of fresh peripheral blood by Ficoll-Paque density gradient centrifugation. Progressor patients were defined as those initially diagnosed with Graves' hyperthyroidism in whom ophthalmopathy developed during follow-up. Total RNA was extracted using Trizol reagent, and RNA quality was assessed on an Agilent 2100 Bioanalyzer.

The chain is encoded by TRBV7-9 joined to TRBJ1-4; perhaps TRBD1 is the D gene, with 5 bases matching. This receptor was taken from a woman in her 50s with Graves' hyperthyroidism that later progressed to Graves' ophthalmopathy. Sequencing was performed on blood. Here is the DNA: TGTGCCAGCAGCTTAGCGCTTCGGACGGGACCAAATGAAAAACTGTTTTTT. Its protein product is CASSLALRTGPNEKLFF.